One sample yielded the 13 T cell receptor beta chains listed below, sequenced in a study of OX40 agonist ivuxolimab in advanced cancers. Library preparation employed the immunoSEQ multiplex PCR assay. In TCRdb, the immuneACCESS table is reduced to in-frame sequences with V and J assigned. These tables do not hold every clone; where another copy was compared, an unresolved V gene accounts for under half, and the others remain unexplained. Here the sample has about 77,000 clones; 81% occur a single time. The ten largest account for 4% to 6% of the sample. The sample here was CD4+ or CD8+ T cells sorted from blood, taken in a trial of the OX40 agonist ivuxolimab. These receptor sequences come from an adult with an advanced solid tumor such as melanoma, head and neck, liver or kidney cancer.

This chain uses TRBV6-6 with TRBJ2-3; possible D gene TRBD1, 6 bases. Trimming removed 6 bases at V and 6 bases at J, with 16 bases between. Germline CDR1 and CDR2: MNHNY and SVGAGI (reference sequence). This CDR3 comprises 14 residues. The CDR3 region is CASRKTTGLDTQYF. In DNA, the CDR3 is TGTGCCAGCAGAAAAACCACAGGGTTGGATACGCAGTATTTT.

The CDR3 DNA reads TGTGCCAGCAGGGAAAGGAGACCGGGACAGGGAACTGGAAACACCATATATTTT. The encoded protein is CASRERRPGQGTGNTIYF. The V gene is TRBV6-1, the J gene TRBJ1-3; 9 bases match TRBD1. The CDR3 length is 18 residues. Germline-derived CDR1 and CDR2 are MNHNS and SASEGT. The V segment lost 6 bases and the J segment 2 bases; nucleotides outside the gene matches: 14.

The chain is built from TRBV9 and TRBJ2-1; 11 nucleotides line up with TRBD2. Trimming at V came to 5 bases and at J to 5 bases, leaving 3 bases not matched to a gene. Germline CDR1 SGDLS, CDR2 YYNGEE. This CDR3 is built from 14 residues. The CDR3, as DNA: TGTGCCAGCAGGGGGACTAGCGGAAACAATGAGCAGTTCTTC. Translation gives CASRGTSGNNEQFF. Using reference TRBV9 and TRBJ2-1 for the parts outside the CDR3, the full variable domain is DSGVTQTPKHLITATGQRVTLRCSPRSGDLSVYWYQQSLDQGLQFLIQYYNGEERAKGNILERFSAQQFPDLHSELNLSSLELGDSALYFCASRGTSGNNEQFFGPGTRLTVL.

The V call is TRBV5-1, the J call TRBJ1-2, with TRBD1 identical over 8 bases. The CDR3 contains 18 residues. Germline V lookup: CDR1 SGHRS, CDR2 YFSETQ. The trim removed 0 bases at V and 1 base at J, leaving 11 bases unmatched. CDR3 amino acids: CASSLVGTGQISNYGYTF. The CDR3 DNA reads TGCGCCAGCAGCTTGGTTGGGACAGGCCAAATCAGTAACTATGGCTACACCTTC.

The V and J genes are TRBV6-1 and TRBJ2-1; no clear D. CDR3 length: 13 residues. Germline assignment: CDR1 MNHNS and CDR2 SASEGT. The ends were cut back, 4 bases at V and 4 bases at J, with 8 bases in the middle. CDR3 DNA: TGTGCCAGCAGTGGGTCAGGATACAATGAGCAGTTCTTC. Encoded protein: CASSGSGYNEQFF.

This rearrangement joins TRBV2 to TRBJ2-1; 8 bases are shared with TRBD1. CDR3 size: 16 residues. CDR1 and CDR2 from the germline V gene are SNHLY and FYNNEI. J gave up 0 bases and V 6 bases, and 7 bases lay outside the gene matches. In DNA, the CDR3 is TGTGCCAGCAGGTTGACAGGGGTTGGCTCCTACAATGAGCAGTTCTTC. This sequence encodes CASRLTGVGSYNEQFF.

This clone was recorded only once. The V and J genes are TRBV18 and TRBJ2-5; maybe TRBD2 (7 bases). The CDR3 contains 17 residues. Trimming took off 3 bases at V and 2 bases at J, with 19 bases between the two ends. Germline CDR1 reads KGHSH; CDR2 reads LQKENI. The CDR3 is CASSPLGASGKQETQYF. The CDR3 DNA follows: TGTGCCAGCTCACCCCTGGGGGCTAGCGGTAAACAAGAGACCCAGTACTTC.

V gene TRBV7-2 combines with J gene TRBJ1-1; D not certain. V lost 3 bases to trimming and J lost 2 bases, with 7 bases between them. The CDR3 has 13 amino acids. The germline CDR1 and CDR2 sequences are SGHTA and FQGNSA. CDR3 loop: CASSFRGNTEAFF. CDR3 DNA sequence: TGTGCCAGCAGCTTCCGCGGAAACACTGAAGCTTTCTTT.

The rearrangement links TRBV5-1 to TRBJ2-5, with D possibly TRBD2 on 6 matching bases. The J call may be mistaken, given a closer DNA end match to TRBJ2-7. Germline CDR1 is SGHRS and CDR2 is YFSETQ. The CDR3 consists of 14 residues. For the CDR3, the DNA is TGCGCCAGCGGCGTAGGGGACTTTCCCTACGAGCAGTACTTC. Its protein product is CASGVGDFPYEQYF.

This chain uses TRBV30 with TRBJ1-2; the D gene is possibly TRBD1 (6 bases). Germline V CDR1 and CDR2: GTSNPN, SVGIG (reference sequence). V lost 0 bases and J 8 bases, leaving 16 bases between the germline ends. This CDR3 comprises 14 residues. The CDR3 DNA is TGTGCCTGGAGTGTTGCGGGGGGCTTCCGGGGCTACACCTTC. It is translated as CAWSVAGGFRGYTF.

This clone has just one count. V usage is TRBV11-2 and J usage is TRBJ1-4; D not certain. Trimming took 5 bases from V and 5 from J, leaving 12 bases between them. The CDR3 is 14 amino acids. Germline CDR1 SGHAT, CDR2 FQNNGV. CDR3 DNA: TGTGCCAGCAGCCTAGTACAGAGAAATGAAAAACTGTTTTTT. Residues: CASSLVQRNEKLFF.

J is TRBJ2-1 and V is TRBV6-5; 8 bases align to TRBD2. The CDR3 has 14 residues. The V gene end was trimmed by 8 bases and the J gene end by 6 bases; junction bases not matched to a gene: 9. Germline CDR1 MNHEY, CDR2 SVGAGI. CDR3 DNA: TGTGCCAGCCACGGGGGGGCGGGTTTCAATGAGCAGTTCTTC. This codes for CASHGGAGFNEQFF.

This chain links TRBV9 with TRBJ2-2; D is undetermined. Germline V gives CDR1 SGDLS, CDR2 YYNGEE. The length of the CDR3 is 15 residues. Trimming shortened V by 0 bases and J by 1 base, and 7 bases separated the two germline ends. CDR3 DNA sequence: TGTGCCAGCAGCGTAGCTCCTGGGAACACCGGGGAGCTGTTTTTT. It is translated as CASSVAPGNTGELFF.